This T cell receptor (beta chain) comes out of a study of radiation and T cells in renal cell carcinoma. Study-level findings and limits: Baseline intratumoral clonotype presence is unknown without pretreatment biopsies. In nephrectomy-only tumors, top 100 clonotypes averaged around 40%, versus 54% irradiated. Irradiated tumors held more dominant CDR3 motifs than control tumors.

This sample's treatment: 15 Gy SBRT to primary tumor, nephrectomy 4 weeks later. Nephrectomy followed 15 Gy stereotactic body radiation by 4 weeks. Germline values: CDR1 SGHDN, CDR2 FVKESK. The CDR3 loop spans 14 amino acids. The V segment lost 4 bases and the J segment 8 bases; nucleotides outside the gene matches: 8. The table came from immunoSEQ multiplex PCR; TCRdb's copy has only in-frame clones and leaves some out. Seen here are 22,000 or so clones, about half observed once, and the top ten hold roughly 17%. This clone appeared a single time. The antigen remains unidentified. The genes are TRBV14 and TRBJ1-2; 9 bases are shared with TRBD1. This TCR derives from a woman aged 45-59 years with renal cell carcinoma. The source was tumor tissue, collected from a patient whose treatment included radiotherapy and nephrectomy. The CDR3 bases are TGTGCCAGCAGCCCTGGGACAGGGATCGGCGGCTACACCTTC. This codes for CASSPGTGIGGYTF.